This T cell receptor (beta chain) emerged from a study of early T cells in non-severe SARS-CoV-2 infection (dated by TCRdb to 2020 to 2022). Background on the whole study: Because TCR sequencing relied on bulk RNA taken from unsorted whole blood, pairing of alpha and beta chains was not possible.

From cysteine to phenylalanine, the CDR3 is 15 amino acids long. The CDR3 DNA has 45 bases and is translated from base 1. V sheds 3 bases and J sheds 3 bases, leaving 15 bases between their ends. From a lookup of the germline V gene, CDR1 and CDR2 are MDHEN and SYDVKM. This clonotype was seen ten or more times. The antigen this receptor binds is unknown. The input lacks base qualities; no much larger clone sits a single base away. Broader findings and caveats from the paper: Matching against VDJdb was skewed toward anti-spike CD8 responses, likely underestimated virus-specific expansions, and missed private and CD4 specificities.

Libraries were built with 5' RACE. Instrument on record: NextSeq 500. In the TCR library protocol, unique molecular identifiers were attached to individual cDNA molecules to correct for PCR bias and sequencing error. Sequencing covered both TCR alpha and beta chains, and within each sample the abundances of alpha and beta sequences were tightly co-correlated. Turning to the authors' computational methods: Decombinator V4 was used to perform V gene, J gene and CDR3 annotation of TCR sequences. TCRs were defined as expanded if a significant change between any two time points was detected under a Poisson model with p below 0.0001. TCR abundances were normalised to the total number of TCRs sequenced per sample and were expressed as counts per million. MAIT TCRs were defined by TRAV1-2 paired with TRAJ12, TRAJ20 or TRAJ33, and iNKT TCRs by TRAV10 paired with TRAJ18. VDJdb, accessed 1 November 2021, was searched for CMV, EBV and SARS-CoV-2 annotated TCRs, with TCRs annotated for multiple antigens excluded. TCRdb reanalyzed the raw reads on its own, using fastp at Q25 for trimming and MiXCR for clone calling, and kept in-frame beta chains. Every entry covers one CDR3 protein and lists the most common genes and DNA from its rows. TCRdb's processing, not the authors' own work, is the source of the V and J calls. The sample table holds tens of thousands of distinct CDR3 sequences, of which about 15% were seen once. About 5.5% of the sample goes to the ten largest clones.

A case-control design nested within a healthcare worker cohort in London, UK, was used, with weekly nasopharyngeal swab PCR tests and blood sampling performed. Between 23 and 31 March 2020, the week of the UK lockdown, healthcare workers were enrolled and then followed up weekly for as long as 16 weeks. This sequence uses TRBV28 and TRBJ2-7; the D gene lacks a confident call. Sequencing used whole blood. This TCR derives from an adult who was a healthcare worker with PCR-confirmed SARS-CoV-2 infection or an uninfected control (not recorded which). The DNA is TGTGCCAGCAGTTTGATTTGGACGTACGGCTACGAGCAGTACTTC. Its coded protein is CASSLIWTYGYEQYF.